Described below is a single T cell receptor (beta chain) sequence and its context. These data belong to a study of blood T cell repertoires in COVID-19. Per the study methods: How many nucleated cells were present was estimated from reference gene primer amplification. Some clones are missing from TCRdb's copy, which holds only in-frame ones; the method was immunoSEQ multiplex PCR. The DNA gave D and trimming, while V, J and clone size come from that table. The sample yields 65,000 to 75,000 clones, 75% to 85% seen once. The length of the CDR3 is 18 residues. Trimming left V 8 bases short and J 0 bases short, with 24 bases between. Germline CDR1 SEHNR, CDR2 FQNEAQ (reference sequence).

Specimen: peripheral blood. The chain combines TRBV7-9 with TRBJ2-3, with TRBD1 as a possible D gene (6 bases). This receptor was obtained from a man older than 75 with acute or convalescent COVID-19. In DNA form, the CDR3 reads TGTGCCAGCCCCCTCAGCGTGGGGGCGAACCTAAGCACAGATACGCAGTATTTT. Its protein is CASPLSVGANLSTDTQYF.